Listed here is a single T cell receptor (beta chain). V trimming: 4 bases; J trimming: 1 base; junction bases outside the gene matches: 3. CDR3 length equals 15 residues. CDR1 is KGHSH and CDR2 is LQKENI in the germline V gene. The data originate from a study of blood T cell repertoires in COVID-19. Study at large: The United States, Italy and Spain supplied acute and convalescent COVID-19 samples. PBMCs, B-cell-depleted T cells, or T cells provided the cDNA or gDNA that made up the material.

Original data processing: Amplification of reference gene primers was used by the study to estimate nucleated cell counts. TCRdb keeps only in-frame clones here, not all; method: immunoSEQ multiplex PCR. Clonal size and the V and J genes are those of that table, whereas D and trimming came from the DNA. The sample lists over 200,000 clones; around 87% were seen once. This receptor was taken from a woman younger than 45 who had recovered from COVID-19. The chain carries TRBV18 and TRBJ1-5, with TRBD1 identical over 8 bases. Sequencing used peripheral blood. The CDR3 is CASSRGQGSNQPQHF. In DNA form, the CDR3 reads TGTGCCAGCTCACGAGGACAGGGCAGCAATCAGCCCCAGCATTTT.